One sample yielded the 8 T cell receptor beta chains listed below, sequenced in a study of OX40 agonist ivuxolimab in advanced cancers. The protocol used for the library was the immunoSEQ multiplex PCR assay. Here the immuneACCESS table is served through TCRdb, limited to in-frame sequences with V and J called. Missing clones are a known gap in these copies; in checked studies unresolved V genes cover under half, and the rest lacks a known reason. Counted in this sample were 110,000 or so clones; around 93% of them appeared once. The top ten constitute 0.5% to 0.8% of the sample. This specimen consisted of CD4+ or CD8+ T cells sorted from blood, obtained in a trial of the OX40 agonist ivuxolimab. These receptors were obtained from an adult with an advanced solid tumor such as melanoma, head and neck, liver or kidney cancer.

The chain carries TRBV5-6 and TRBJ2-5; D possibly uses TRBD1 or TRBD2 (5 bases each). The ends were cut back, 0 bases at V and 8 bases at J, with 17 bases in the middle. This CDR3 has 15 amino acids. From germline, CDR1 is SGHDT and CDR2 YYEEEE. This chain's CDR3 is CASSLDLSVGDTQYF. The CDR3 DNA reads as TGTGCCAGCAGCTTGGACTTATCCGTAGGGGACACCCAGTACTTC.

The chain recombines TRBV19 with TRBJ2-7; 10 bases align to TRBD2. Trimming at V came to 6 bases and at J to 6 bases, leaving 11 bases not matched to a gene. The CDR3 sequence is 15 residues long. Germline V lookup: CDR1 LNHDA, CDR2 SQIVND (reference sequence). CDR3 sequence: CASSRWLAGVSEQYF. The DNA of the CDR3 is TGTGCCAGTAGCAGGTGGCTAGCGGGAGTAAGCGAGCAGTACTTC.

The gene calls are TRBV6-5 and TRBJ2-1; TRBD2 might be the D (5 bases). This CDR3 is built from 15 residues. CDR1 is MNHEY, CDR2 SVGAGI, per germline. V was shortened by 5 bases and J by 7 bases, with 18 bases between the two germline ends. The DNA of the CDR3 is TGTGCCAGCAGTCTGGGAGCTCGGGTGGGAAATGAGCAGTTCTTC. Protein sequence: CASSLGARVGNEQFF.

This chain joins TRBV6-5 and TRBJ1-2; 7 bases are a match to TRBD1. This CDR3 has 13 residues. Germline CDR1 reads MNHEY; CDR2 reads SVGAGI. V lost 4 bases, J lost 2 bases, and 1 base stayed unmatched. CDR3 sequence reads: CASSSQGNYGYTF. In DNA form, the CDR3 reads TGTGCCAGCAGTTCACAGGGGAACTATGGCTACACCTTC.

The V and J genes are TRBV27 and TRBJ1-5, with no clear D. This CDR3 comprises 13 residues. CDR1 MNHEY and CDR2 SMNVEV come from the germline V gene (reference sequence). The V and J ends lost 2 bases and 4 bases respectively, with 6 bases between them. CDR3 nucleotides: TGTGCCAGCAGTTTAACAGCAAATCAGCCCCAGCATTTT. The encoded protein is CASSLTANQPQHF.

The chain combines TRBV29-1 with TRBJ2-7, with 8 bases aligning to TRBD1. The CDR3 totals 14 residues. Germline loops: CDR1 SQVTM, CDR2 ANQGSEA. The trim removed 1 base at V and 1 base at J, leaving 3 bases unmatched. This CDR3 is CSVEGQGASYEQYF. CDR3 DNA: TGCAGCGTTGAAGGGCAGGGGGCGTCCTACGAGCAGTACTTC.

The V call is TRBV7-9, the J call TRBJ2-3, with D possibly being TRBD1 (5 bases). Trimming shortened V by 5 bases and J by 3 bases, and 9 bases separated the two germline ends. This CDR3 spans 13 amino acids. The germline CDR1 and CDR2 sequences are SEHNR and FQNEAQ (reference sequence). Written as DNA, the CDR3 is TGTGCCAGCAGCGCCCAGGGAACAGATACGCAGTATTTT. Its translation is CASSAQGTDTQYF.

J is TRBJ1-5 and V is TRBV6-5; the D is unclear. The CDR3 runs 14 residues. Trimming took 2 bases from V and 5 from J, leaving 10 bases between them. The germline gives CDR1 MNHEY, CDR2 SVGAGI. In DNA form, the CDR3 reads TGTGCCAGCAGTTACGACGGGATTCATCAGCCCCAGCATTTT. Amino acid sequence: CASSYDGIHQPQHF.